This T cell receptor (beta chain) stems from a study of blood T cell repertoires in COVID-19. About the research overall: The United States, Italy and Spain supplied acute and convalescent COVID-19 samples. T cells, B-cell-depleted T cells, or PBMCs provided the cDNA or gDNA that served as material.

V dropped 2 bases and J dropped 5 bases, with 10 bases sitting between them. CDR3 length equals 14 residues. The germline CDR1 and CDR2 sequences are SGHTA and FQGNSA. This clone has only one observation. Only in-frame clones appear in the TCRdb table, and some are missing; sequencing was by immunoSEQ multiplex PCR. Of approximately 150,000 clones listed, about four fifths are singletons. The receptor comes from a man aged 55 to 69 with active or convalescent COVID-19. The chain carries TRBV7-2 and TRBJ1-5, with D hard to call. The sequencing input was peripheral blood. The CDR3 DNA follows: TGTGCCAGCAGCTTATTTTCGGCGGATCAGCCCCAGCATTTT. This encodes CASSLFSADQPQHF.